Reported below is one T cell receptor (beta chain). No antigen is known for it. The TCR beta library used iRepertoire HTBI primers with Arm-PCR amplification of CDR3. Using its own MiXCR run on the multiplex PCR reads, TCRdb lists one record per CDR3 protein. Of approximately 380,000 distinct CDR3 sequences in the sample, under 25% were seen once. V trimming: 0 bases; J trimming: 2 bases; junction bases outside the gene matches: 14. The germline V gene has CDR1 LGHNA and CDR2 YSLEER. This CDR3 comprises 19 residues. The data were taken from a study of regulatory T cells in long-lasting Graves disease. Study background: The term persistent Graves' disease signified upward of 5 years on antithyroid drugs with positive TSH receptor antibodies.

Time point noted: persistent/refractory GD, antithyroid drugs over 5 years with positive TRAb. There was RNA extracted from PBMCs, and the TCR library was made from it. The patients included were those that came from an endocrinology department in Xi'an, China. The study, taken as a whole, reports: Possibly, accuracy suffered from the small sample size. Patients with persistent disease shared some 2,500 public clonotypes, outpacing the approximately 920 shared by new patients.

The TCR comes from a female donor with Graves disease. V usage is TRBV4-3 and J usage is TRBJ2-5; 8 bases match TRBD2. Sequencing used peripheral blood mononuclear cells (PBMCs), obtained when the disease was refractory, from a patient treated with antithyroid drugs. The CDR3, as DNA: TGCGCCAGCAGCCAAGAAGATGGGGCGGGGGGAGGGCCACAAGAGACCCAGTACTTC. Its translation is CASSQEDGAGGGPQETQYF.